One sample yielded the 30 T cell receptor beta chains listed below, sequenced in a study of T cell repertoires in cytomegalovirus infection. Each CDR3 protein gets one entry after TCRdb re-called the reads with MiXCR. Seen here are approximately 190,000 distinct CDR3 sequences, roughly 9.8% observed once, and the top ten hold about 4.6%. What was sequenced was PBMCs. These receptors originate from a human donor in good health (CMV status not recorded). Some clones in this sample may be carry-over from other donors' samples.

The table lists this clonotype with many counts. V and J are TRBV28 and TRBJ2-5; D is ambiguous. The germline gives CDR1 MDHEN, CDR2 SYDVKM. The length of the CDR3 is 13 residues. The V end lost 7 bases, the J end lost 5 bases, and 14 bases lay between the germline ends. The CDR3 DNA sequence: TGTGCCAGCACTTATCCGGCCTCGGAGACCCAGTACTTC. Translated, it gives CASTYPASETQYF.

The rearrangement uses TRBV20-1 and TRBJ2-2; D unclear. CDR1 and CDR2 from the germline V gene are DFQATT and SNEGSKA (reference sequence). V was cut by 0 bases and J by 7 bases, with 18 bases left in between. This CDR3 comprises 16 residues. This CDR3 reads CSARDLLLGSSGELFF. The CDR3 DNA is TGCAGTGCTAGAGACCTCCTCCTGGGGTCCAGCGGGGAGCTGTTTTTT.

The rearrangement links TRBV27 to TRBJ2-7; 7 nucleotides line up with TRBD2. This CDR3 is 14 amino acids long. CDR1 is MNHEY and CDR2 is SMNVEV in the germline V gene (reference sequence). V lost 4 bases and J lost 2; bases outside the gene matches: 5. CDR3 DNA: TGTGCCAGCAGTTCGCGGGAGTTAGCCTACGAGCAGTACTTC. Protein product: CASSSRELAYEQYF.

This clonotype was seen repeatedly, ten times or more. This chain links TRBV7-2 with TRBJ2-7, with D possibly being TRBD2 (6 bases). V shed 0 bases and J shed 7 bases, with 13 bases lying between them. The CDR3 sequence is 14 residues long. From germline, CDR1 is SGHTA and CDR2 FQGNSA. CDR3 sequence (DNA): TGTGCCAGCAGCTTAGCGCAGCGGCGGGGAGAGCAGTACTTC. The encoded protein is CASSLAQRRGEQYF.

The J gene is TRBJ1-2, the V gene TRBV28, with D hard to call. The germline V gene has CDR1 MDHEN and CDR2 SYDVKM. Trimming stripped 6 bases from V and 5 bases from J, with 10 bases between. CDR3 length: 12 residues. The CDR3 is CASRSRLYGYTF. The CDR3 DNA is TGTGCCAGCAGATCAAGACTGTATGGCTACACCTTC.

This clonotype was observed a few times. The J gene is TRBJ2-7, the V gene TRBV28, with TRBD2 matching over 7 bases. CDR3 length: 13 amino acids. The ends lost 11 bases at V and 6 bases at J; junction bases unmatched: 13. Looked up from germline, CDR1 is MDHEN and CDR2 is SYDVKM. The CDR3 DNA reads TGTGCCTTAAAAGCGGAGGGGAGGGGCGAGCAGTACTTC. It encodes CALKAEGRGEQYF.

The sample holds many counts of this clonotype. The germline gene is not matched at one end of the junction; a read error may be the cause. V gene TRBV11-2 combines with J gene TRBJ2-3, with 12 bases aligning to TRBD2. Germline V CDR1 and CDR2: SGHAT, FQNNGV. The CDR3 length is 15 residues. DNA for the CDR3: TGTGCCAGCAGCCCTAGCGGGGGGGCAGGCGATACGCAATATTTT. It specifies CASSPSGGAGDTQYF.

This clonotype occurred many times. The chain couples TRBV28 to TRBJ1-5; unclear D gene. This CDR3 comprises 11 residues. Trimming left V 3 bases short and J 3 bases short, with 0 bases between. Per germline, CDR1 MDHEN and CDR2 SYDVKM. In nucleotides, the CDR3 is TGTGCCAGCAGTTTCAATCAGCCCCAGCATTTT. Translating it yields CASSFNQPQHF.

CDR3: CASSLAFAGGKSSYEQYF. The CDR3 DNA reads as TGTGCCAGCAGCTTAGCGTTTGCGGGGGGGAAAAGCTCCTACGAGCAGTACTTC. The rearrangement links TRBV7-2 to TRBJ2-7; TRBD2 agrees at 9 bases. This CDR3 region has 18 residues. Trimming at V came to 0 bases and at J to 0 bases, leaving 9 bases not matched to a gene. Germline V gene data show CDR1 as SGHTA and CDR2 as FQGNSA.

This clonotype was counted ten times or more. This chain joins TRBV7-2 and TRBJ2-2; the D is unclear. There are 13 residues in the CDR3. The V end lost 5 bases, the J end lost 8 bases, and 12 bases lay between the germline ends. CDR1 SGHTA and CDR2 FQGNSA come from the germline V gene. CDR3 nucleotide sequence: TGTGCCAGCAGCAGCCAAAGTAGGGGGGAGCTGTTTTTT. Its translation is CASSSQSRGELFF.

Only a few counts were recorded for this clonotype. This chain uses TRBV5-4 with TRBJ2-2, with a weak D call TRBD2 (6 bases). Germline CDR1 is SGHNT and CDR2 is YYREEE (reference sequence). V lost 1 base and J lost 8, with 15 bases in between. The CDR3 has 15 amino acids. CDR3 region: CASSLSLATPGELFF. For the CDR3, the DNA is TGTGCCAGCAGCTTGTCTCTAGCGACACCAGGGGAGCTGTTTTTT.

The sample holds many counts of this clonotype. This rearrangement joins TRBV6-1 to TRBJ2-3, with TRBD2 matching 9 bases. Germline V CDR1 and CDR2: MNHNS, SASEGT. The CDR3 has 19 residues. V trimming: 6 bases; J trimming: 2 bases; junction bases outside the gene matches: 18. This CDR3 is CASRMAGISGGPFTDTQYF. CDR3 in DNA: TGTGCCAGCAGAATGGCAGGGATAAGCGGGGGGCCTTTCACAGATACGCAGTATTTT.

Ten or more counts support this clonotype. J is TRBJ2-7 and V is TRBV7-8, with 8 positions matching TRBD1. Germline V gene lookup returns CDR1 SGHVS and CDR2 FQNEAQ. With 0 bases clipped from V and 1 base from J, the junction kept 8 bases outside the gene matches. CDR3 length equals 17 residues. The CDR3: CASSLAGTGTRSYEQYF. CDR3 sequence (DNA): TGTGCCAGCAGCTTAGCGGGGACAGGTACCCGATCCTACGAGCAGTACTTC.

This clonotype has a handful of counts. The chain uses TRBV11-2 and TRBJ2-7, with 13 bases fitting TRBD2. The CDR3 has 16 residues. The V gene's germline CDR1 is SGHAT and CDR2 FQNNGV. V was clipped by 4 bases and J by 0 bases; unmatched bases: 3. DNA of the CDR3: TGTGCCAGCAGCTCCCGACTAGCGGGGGGCTCCTACGAGCAGTACTTC. Translation gives CASSSRLAGGSYEQYF.

This clonotype is labeled medium-sized (0.01 to 0.1%). This sequence joins TRBV2 and TRBJ1-6; no clear D gene. The CDR3 extends over 16 amino acids. The ends were cut back, 7 bases at V and 0 bases at J, with 13 bases in the middle. CDR1 is SNHLY and CDR2 is FYNNEI in the germline V gene. CDR3 DNA: TGTGCCAGCACTAAAACAGCGAGCTCCTATAATTCACCCCTCCACTTT. This sequence encodes CASTKTASSYNSPLHF.

This clonotype was seen at least ten times. The chain joins TRBV12-3 or TRBV12-4 to TRBJ1-2; TRBD1 aligns across 7 bases. V was clipped by 6 bases and J by 8 bases; unmatched bases: 24. This CDR3 spans 18 amino acids. CDR3 coding DNA: TGTGCCAGCAGGACTGGACAGGCCGTCCTCGAGGGCAAGGGCGGCTACACCTTC. Its protein is CASRTGQAVLEGKGGYTF.

This clonotype was picked up many times. The chain joins TRBV7-2 to TRBJ1-5; D gene uncertain. CDR3 length: 17 residues. Trimming removed 0 bases from V and 0 bases from J, with 12 bases in between. Germline CDR1 SGHTA, CDR2 FQGNSA. The CDR3 DNA is TGTGCCAGCAGCTTAGCCCCTAGCACTCTTAGCAATCAGCCCCAGCATTTT. As protein: CASSLAPSTLSNQPQHF.

This clonotype was detected only a few times. The V gene is TRBV27, the J gene TRBJ2-5, with TRBD2 matching 12 bases. V shed 4 bases, J shed 6 bases, and the junction held 9 bases outside the gene matches. The CDR3 runs to 16 residues. Germline V gives CDR1 MNHEY, CDR2 SMNVEV (reference sequence). CDR3 protein: CASSSILAGGRQTQYF. CDR3 bases: TGTGCCAGCAGTTCGATACTAGCGGGGGGCCGGCAGACCCAGTACTTC.

This clonotype was recorded at least ten times. This sequence joins TRBV12-3 or TRBV12-4 and TRBJ2-5; 8 nucleotides align to TRBD2. After removal of 3 bases from V and 3 bases from J, the junction contained 15 bases not matched to a gene. The CDR3 is made up of 18 amino acids. CDR3 sequence: CASSFFAGGLNSKETQYF. CDR3 coding DNA: TGTGCCAGCAGTTTTTTTGCGGGGGGCCTCAACTCGAAAGAGACCCAGTACTTC.

In this sample, this clonotype turned up many times. V and J are TRBV19 and TRBJ1-5; 12 bases fit TRBD1. This CDR3 spans 20 amino acids. Germline CDR1 and CDR2: LNHDA and SQIVND (reference sequence). After removal of 3 bases from V and 3 bases from J, the junction contained 15 bases not matched to a gene. The CDR3 sequence: CASSIATGTGGASDNQPQHF. The CDR3 DNA reads as TGTGCCAGTAGTATCGCAACCGGGACAGGGGGCGCGTCGGACAATCAGCCCCAGCATTTT.

This clonotype appeared a few times. In DNA, the CDR3 is TGTGCCAGCAGCCCACGACGTCCAGGGGGGGGAACTAATGAAAAACTGTTTTTT. It codes for CASSPRRPGGGTNEKLFF. The V gene is TRBV7-2, the J gene TRBJ1-4; 7 positions agree with TRBD1. The V gene end was trimmed by 5 bases and the J gene end by 1 base; junction bases not matched to a gene: 13. The CDR3 loop spans 18 amino acids. The germline gives CDR1 SGHTA, CDR2 FQGNSA.

This clonotype was seen only a few times. V and J are TRBV27 and TRBJ2-1; D unresolved. The CDR3 totals 12 residues. V was shortened by 5 bases and J by 12 bases, with 14 bases between the two germline ends. Germline V gene data show CDR1 as MNHEY and CDR2 as SMNVEV (reference sequence). CDR3 protein: CASSTHPVGQFF. The DNA for the CDR3 is TGTGCCAGCAGTACCCACCCAGTGGGGCAGTTCTTC.

The table lists this clonotype with many counts. V gene TRBV7-8 combines with J gene TRBJ2-4; TRBD2 agrees at 10 bases. Trimming removed 0 bases from V and 3 bases from J; junction bases left unmatched: 5. The CDR3 extends over 17 amino acids. The germline V gene encodes CDR1 SGHVS and CDR2 FQNEAQ. CDR3 bases: TGTGCCAGCAGCTTAGCGCCTAGCGGGAGTGACAAAAACATTCAGTACTTC. Protein product: CASSLAPSGSDKNIQYF.

This clonotype came up many times. The chain recombines TRBV11-2 with TRBJ2-1; D gene ambiguous. The CDR3 contains 12 residues. The germline CDR1 and CDR2 sequences are SGHAT and FQNNGV. V was trimmed by 1 base and J by 6 bases, leaving 4 bases between them. In DNA, the CDR3 is TGTGCCAGCAGCTTAGTGGTCAATGAGCAGTTCTTC. Its protein product is CASSLVVNEQFF.

Many counts were recorded for this clonotype. J is TRBJ2-2 and V is TRBV6-6; TRBD2 matches at 9 bases. This CDR3 has 18 amino acids. The trim removed 6 bases at V and 7 bases at J, leaving 18 bases unmatched. CDR1 is MNHNY, CDR2 SVGAGI, per germline (reference sequence). The CDR3 spells CASRQVVVAGVIVGELFF. CDR3 DNA: TGTGCCAGCAGACAGGTTGTGGTAGCGGGAGTGATTGTCGGGGAGCTGTTTTTT.

V is TRBV10-3 and J is TRBJ2-2, with TRBD2 matching 13 bases. The CDR3 has 17 amino acids. Germline V lookup: CDR1 ENHRY, CDR2 SYGVKD. With 2 bases clipped from V and 2 bases from J, the junction kept 2 bases outside the gene matches. This CDR3 is CAISERLAGGNTGELFF. The CDR3 DNA reads as TGTGCCATCAGTGAGCGACTAGCGGGAGGAAACACCGGGGAGCTGTTTTTT.

This clonotype has a handful of counts. This chain uses TRBV25-1 with TRBJ1-2; 9 bases map to TRBD1. The V gene end was trimmed by 8 bases and the J gene end by 6 bases; junction bases not matched to a gene: 4. This CDR3 region has 12 residues. Germline CDR1 reads MGHDK; CDR2 reads SYGVNS. The CDR3 reads CASQWTGDGYTF. In DNA, the CDR3 is TGTGCCAGCCAATGGACAGGGGATGGCTACACCTTC.

The sample holds many counts of this clonotype. The chain links TRBV4-3 to TRBJ1-1; tentatively, D is TRBD1 (6 bases). This CDR3 is built from 17 residues. V lost 5 bases, J lost 4 bases, and 23 bases lay in between. Germline lookup yields CDR1 LGHNA and CDR2 YSLEER. CDR3 protein: CASSTGTQRFSRTEAFF. The CDR3 nucleotides are TGCGCCAGCAGCACCGGGACACAGAGATTCAGTCGCACTGAAGCTTTCTTT.

This clonotype was seen many times. This chain uses TRBV7-9 with TRBJ2-7, with D possibly TRBD2 on 5 matching bases. CDR3 length: 14 amino acids. Trimming shortened V by 4 bases and J by 2 bases, and 12 bases separated the two germline ends. The germline V gene has CDR1 SEHNR and CDR2 FQNEAQ (reference sequence). The CDR3 loop reads CASSSHTGTYEQYF. The CDR3 DNA sequence: TGTGCCAGCAGCTCACATACCGGGACCTACGAGCAGTACTTC.

CDR3 residues: CASSSAVKLEEQYF. As DNA, the CDR3 is TGTGCCAGCAGCTCAGCGGTAAAATTGGAGGAGCAGTACTTC. The genes are TRBV11-2 and TRBJ2-7; weak D call: TRBD2 (5 bases). The CDR3 is made up of 14 amino acids. V was pared by 4 bases and J by 7 bases, with 17 bases between. Germline CDR1 reads SGHAT; CDR2 reads FQNNGV. The variable domain in full, completed from reference TRBV11-2 and TRBJ2-7, reads EAGVAQSPRYKIIEKRQSVAFWCNPISGHATLYWYQQILGQGPKLLIQFQNNGVVDDSQLPKDRFSAERLKGVDSTLKIQPAKLEDSAVYLCASSSAVKLEEQYFGPGTRLTVT.